The rows below give T cell receptor beta chains drawn from one sample of a study of blood T cell repertoires in COVID-19. Profiled with immunoSEQ multiplex PCR; TCRdb holds only in-frame clones, not every one. The repertoire consists of approximately 180,000 clones, with over 80% occurring once and the leading ten covering around 1.5%. Sample: peripheral blood. The source of these receptors is a woman aged 45-59 years with acute or convalescent COVID-19. Both conserved end residues are part of each CDR3. The D gene is left open where the match is weak. Part of the rows lack a size; the others show once, few, many or a class for expanded clones.

clone_size,j_call,v_call,d_call,cdr3_aa,cdr3_nt
-,TRBJ1-1,TRBV18,TRBD1,CASSPGQGGSTEAFF,TGTGCCAGCTCACCAGGACAGGGGGGGAGCACTGAAGCTTTCTTT
few,TRBJ2-7,TRBV11-2,-,CASSPGHLYYEQYF,TGTGCCAGCAGCCCGGGACACCTCTACTACGAGCAGTACTTC
-,TRBJ2-1,TRBV21-1,-,CASTTGAVNEQFF,TGTGCCAGCACCACAGGGGCGGTCAATGAGCAGTTCTTC
-,TRBJ1-2,TRBV30,-,CAWTYNYGYTF,TGTGCCTGGACTTATAACTATGGCTACACCTTC
-,TRBJ2-3,TRBV20-1,-,CSASPRLWGTDTQYF,TGCAGTGCTAGTCCTCGACTCTGGGGCACAGATACGCAGTATTTT
-,TRBJ2-3,TRBV5-1,-,CASSLGGPTDTQYF,TGCGCCAGCAGCTTGGGAGGGCCCACAGATACGCAGTATTTT
-,TRBJ2-7,TRBV30,-,CAWSPGLEQYF,TGTGCCTGGAGCCCAGGGCTCGAGCAGTACTTC
-,TRBJ2-3,TRBV18,TRBD2,CASSPFRTSGATDTQYF,TGTGCCAGCTCACCATTCCGGACTAGCGGGGCCACAGATACGCAGTATTTT
-,TRBJ1-5,TRBV6-6,TRBD1,CASQTGGGNQPQHF,TGTGCCAGCCAAACAGGGGGCGGCAATCAGCCCCAGCATTTT
-,TRBJ1-4,TRBV7-8,-,CASSPSGGTGEKLFF,TGTGCCAGCAGCCCTTCGGGGGGTACCGGCGAAAAACTGTTTTTT
-,TRBJ1-2,TRBV30,-,CAWKERQALSNYGYTF,TGTGCCTGGAAGGAGAGACAGGCTTTATCTAACTATGGCTACACCTTC
once,TRBJ1-2,TRBV10-3,TRBD1,CAISQHNRGDYGYTF,TGTGCCATCAGCCAACATAACAGGGGAGACTATGGCTACACCTTC
-,TRBJ2-5,TRBV6-2/TRBV6-3,-,CASSYPTIQETQYF,TGTGCCAGCAGTTACCCGACAATCCAAGAGACCCAGTACTTC
few,TRBJ1-5,TRBV4-1,TRBD1,CASSLATGSNQPQHF,TGCGCCAGCAGCCTAGCGACAGGGAGCAATCAGCCCCAGCATTTT